These 30 T cell receptor beta chains came from one sample sequenced in a study of CD8 T cells in Susac syndrome. cDNA came from around 0.5 to 1 ug RNA primed by random hexamers. TCRdb independently ran MiXCR on the immunoSEQ multiplex PCR reads; one entry per CDR3 protein. In the table there are 150,000 to 200,000 distinct CDR3 sequences, about 94% of which are singletons. Specimen: CD4+ T cells from PBMCs. All receptors come from a human donor in good health.

This chain links TRBV12-3 or TRBV12-4 with TRBJ2-1; 9 bases fit TRBD2. J gave up 7 bases and V 7 bases, and 8 bases lay outside the gene matches. CDR3 length: 14 amino acids. CDR3 region: CASTILAGRNEQFF. In DNA form, the CDR3 reads TGTGCCAGCACCATACTAGCGGGTAGGAATGAGCAGTTCTTC.

The chain carries TRBV30 and TRBJ1-1, with D hard to call. This CDR3 is 11 amino acids long. V was trimmed by 0 bases and J by 2 bases, leaving 1 base between them. The germline V gene has CDR1 GTSNPN and CDR2 SVGIG (reference sequence). The chain's CDR3 is CAWSVNTEAFF. The CDR3 DNA reads as TGTGCCTGGAGTGTAAACACTGAAGCTTTCTTT. The whole variable domain, remainder taken from reference TRBV30 and TRBJ1-1, is SQTIHQWPATLVQPVGSPLSLECTVEGTSNPNLYWYRQAAGRGLQLLFYSVGIGQISSEVPQNLSASRPQDRQFILSSKKLLLSDSGFYLCAWSVNTEAFFGQGTRLTVV.

As concerns this clonotype: A junction end diverges from the germline sequence, so it may reflect a read error. V usage is TRBV13 and J usage is TRBJ2-5, with a weak D call TRBD2 (7 bases). CDR3 size: 13 residues. Germline V gives CDR1 PRHDT, CDR2 FYEKMQ (reference sequence). The CDR3 sequence is CASSFGGQEIQYF. CDR3 nucleotide sequence: TGTGCCAGCAGCTTCGGGGGGCAAGAGATCCAGTACTTC.

The chain recombines TRBV9 with TRBJ2-1; D gene uncertain. Looked up from germline, CDR1 is SGDLS and CDR2 is YYNGEE. This CDR3 has 15 amino acids. The V and J ends lost 0 bases and 3 bases respectively, with 10 bases between them. This CDR3 is CASSVGGAYYNEQFF. The CDR3 nucleotides read TGTGCCAGCAGCGTAGGCGGAGCCTACTACAATGAGCAGTTCTTC.

The chain carries TRBV20-1 and TRBJ2-3, with 7 bases fitting TRBD1. With 3 bases clipped from V and 4 bases from J, the junction kept 10 bases outside the gene matches. Germline V gene lookup returns CDR1 DFQATT and CDR2 SNEGSKA (reference sequence). This CDR3 is 15 amino acids long. For the CDR3, the DNA is TGCAGTGCTAGCCAGACAGGGACGGTTGCAGATACGCAGTATTTT. As protein: CSASQTGTVADTQYF.

The genes are TRBV6-5 and TRBJ2-5; no definite D call. Trimming took 6 bases from V and 2 from J, leaving 13 bases between them. Germline loops: CDR1 MNHEY, CDR2 SVGAGI. CDR3 length: 14 amino acids. The CDR3 nucleotides read TGTGCCAGCAGCCTCGGACCGAAACAAGAGACCCAGTACTTC. Its translation is CASSLGPKQETQYF.

The CDR3, as DNA: TGCGCCAGCAGCCAAGATGGGAACTCCGGCGAGCAGTACTTC. It yields the protein CASSQDGNSGEQYF. V usage is TRBV4-3 and J usage is TRBJ2-7; D gene unclear. Germline CDR1 is LGHNA and CDR2 is YSLEER. V was pared by 0 bases and J by 6 bases, with 12 bases between. The CDR3 totals 14 residues.

This clonotype appeared once. The rearrangement links TRBV29-1 to TRBJ1-2; D perhaps matches TRBD1 (5 bases). Trimming removed 7 bases from V and 4 bases from J, with 13 bases in between. The CDR3 consists of 12 residues. Per germline, CDR1 SQVTM and CDR2 ANQGSEA. CDR3 DNA: TGCAGCGCTACGACGGGACGCTATGGCTACACCTTC. The encoded protein is CSATTGRYGYTF.

The chain combines TRBV4-3 with TRBJ2-7; 8 positions agree with TRBD2. Trimming cost V 0 bases and J 2 bases; bases outside gene matches: 12. The CDR3 runs to 18 residues. Per the germline V gene, CDR1 is LGHNA and CDR2 is YSLEER. CDR3 residues: CASSQEGGSSGHTYEQYF. CDR3 in DNA: TGCGCCAGCAGCCAAGAGGGGGGATCTAGCGGGCATACCTACGAGCAGTACTTC.

The chain combines TRBV20-1 with TRBJ2-5; 12 nucleotides align to TRBD2. The CDR3 is 15 residues long. Looked up from germline, CDR1 is DFQATT and CDR2 is SNEGSKA (reference sequence). V trimming: 4 bases; J trimming: 2 bases; junction bases outside the gene matches: 5. CDR3 DNA: TGCAGTGCTAACCTAGCGGGAGGGCCTCAAGAGACCCAGTACTTC. Protein sequence: CSANLAGGPQETQYF.

This clonotype was seen just once. The V and J genes are TRBV14 and TRBJ2-5; 8 bases match TRBD1. Germline V gives CDR1 SGHDN, CDR2 FVKESK. This CDR3 contains 14 residues. Trimming cost V 3 bases and J 6 bases; bases outside gene matches: 6. CDR3 nucleotide sequence: TGTGCCAGCAGCCAGAGACAGGGGAGGCAGACCCAGTACTTC. It codes for CASSQRQGRQTQYF.

This clonotype was seen just once. The rearrangement uses TRBV30 and TRBJ1-2; D gene unclear. From germline, CDR1 is GTSNPN and CDR2 SVGIG (reference sequence). The CDR3 is made up of 13 amino acids. V was trimmed by 1 base and J by 2 bases, leaving 8 bases between them. The CDR3 nucleotides read TGTGCCTGGAGTGCCGGAGGAAACTATGGCTACACCTTC. As protein: CAWSAGGNYGYTF.

The chain uses TRBV28 and TRBJ2-1, with no clear D. The CDR3 is made up of 15 amino acids. CDR1 MDHEN and CDR2 SYDVKM come from the germline V gene. V dropped 6 bases and J dropped 0 bases, with 12 bases sitting between them. The CDR3 DNA is TGTGCCAGCAGCCTAGGTATTGTCTCCTACAATGAGCAGTTCTTC. This encodes CASSLGIVSYNEQFF.

The chain couples TRBV30 to TRBJ1-5; D not certain. The CDR3 is made up of 14 amino acids. In germline, CDR1 is GTSNPN, CDR2 SVGIG (reference sequence). V shed 0 bases and J shed 9 bases, with 15 bases lying between them. DNA for the CDR3: TGTGCCTGGAGTGTACCCGGGCAAAAAGGGCCCCAGCATTTT. Translation gives CAWSVPGQKGPQHF.

This rearrangement joins TRBV3-1 to TRBJ2-5, with unresolved D. Looked up from germline, CDR1 is LGHDT and CDR2 is YNNKEL (reference sequence). The CDR3 has 13 residues. V was shortened by 1 base and J by 3 bases, with 6 bases between the two germline ends. CDR3 loop: CASSQGGEETQYF. CDR3 sequence (DNA): TGTGCCAGCAGCCAAGGTGGAGAAGAGACCCAGTACTTC.

V is TRBV7-3 and J is TRBJ2-1; the match to TRBD2 covers 8 bases. CDR1 SGHTA and CDR2 FQGTGA come from the germline V gene. V was pared by 5 bases and J by 10 bases, with 7 bases of the junction left unmatched. CDR3 length: 13 residues. The CDR3 nucleotides are TGTGCCAGCAGCATTAGCGGGAATGGGGAGCAGTTCTTC. This encodes CASSISGNGEQFF. The full variable domain, its missing parts supplied by reference TRBV7-3 and TRBJ2-1, is GAGVSQTPSNKVTEKGKYVELRCDPISGHTALYWYRQSLGQGPEFLIYFQGTGAADDSGLPNDRFFAVRPEGSVSTLKIQRTERGDSAVYLCASSISGNGEQFFGPGTRLTVL.

This chain connects TRBV6-4 to TRBJ2-3; D unclear. Trimming left V 5 bases short and J 0 bases short, with 9 bases between. Germline CDR1 and CDR2: MRHNA and SNTAGT. This CDR3 region has 14 residues. This CDR3 is CASSNSLSTDTQYF. In DNA form, the CDR3 reads TGTGCCAGCAGTAACAGCCTTAGCACAGATACGCAGTATTTT.

This chain connects TRBV5-6 to TRBJ2-6; possibly TRBD2 for D (6 bases). The V gene's germline CDR1 is SGHDT and CDR2 YYEEEE. V was trimmed by 0 bases and J by 2 bases, leaving 9 bases between them. The CDR3 contains 16 residues. CDR3 sequence: CASSLAGATGANVLTF. CDR3 in DNA: TGTGCCAGCAGCTTGGCGGGAGCGACTGGGGCCAACGTCCTGACTTTC.

The chain uses TRBV7-9 and TRBJ2-1; 12 positions agree with TRBD2. With V trimmed by 2 bases and J by 6 bases, 8 bases remained unmatched. The germline V gene has CDR1 SEHNR and CDR2 FQNEAQ (reference sequence). The CDR3 runs to 17 residues. For the CDR3, the DNA is TGTGCCAGCAGCTTACAACGACTAGCGGGAGTCCCCAATGAGCAGTTCTTC. This gives the protein CASSLQRLAGVPNEQFF.

This clonotype was seen only a few times. The chain has TRBV30 and TRBJ1-1; D gene ambiguous. V lost 2 bases and J lost 3, with 4 bases in between. CDR3 length: 11 amino acids. Germline V gene lookup returns CDR1 GTSNPN and CDR2 SVGIG (reference sequence). CDR3 DNA sequence: TGTGCCTGGAGTACTGACACTGAAGCTTTCTTT. Its translation: CAWSTDTEAFF. Using reference TRBV30 and TRBJ1-1 for the parts outside the CDR3, the full variable domain is SQTIHQWPATLVQPVGSPLSLECTVEGTSNPNLYWYRQAAGRGLQLLFYSVGIGQISSEVPQNLSASRPQDRQFILSSKKLLLSDSGFYLCAWSTDTEAFFGQGTRLTVV.

This clonotype was seen only a few times. The chain is built from TRBV29-1 and TRBJ2-7; D not certain. The CDR3 length is 12 residues. Trimming took off 3 bases at V and 1 base at J, with 7 bases between the two ends. Germline CDR1 is SQVTM and CDR2 is ANQGSEA. CDR3 nucleotides: TGCAGCGTTGACTCCGGGTCCTACGAGCAGTACTTC. This encodes CSVDSGSYEQYF.

The rearrangement joins TRBV29-1 to TRBJ1-1, with D maybe TRBD1 (5 bases). This CDR3 comprises 15 residues. V was cut by 2 bases and J by 1 base, with 14 bases left in between. Germline V lookup: CDR1 SQVTM, CDR2 ANQGSEA. The CDR3 DNA reads TGCAGCGTTGAACCGATTACGACAGAGAACACTGAAGCTTTCTTT. It specifies CSVEPITTENTEAFF.

The chain is built from TRBV12-3 or TRBV12-4 and TRBJ1-2; D unclear. This CDR3 is 13 amino acids long. The V end lost 3 bases, the J end lost 2 bases, and 7 bases lay between the germline ends. The CDR3 DNA follows: TGTGCCAGCAGTTTGCCGGGAAACTATGGCTACACCTTC. Translated: CASSLPGNYGYTF.

The chain recombines TRBV28 with TRBJ2-7; 8 bases align to TRBD1. The CDR3 has 15 amino acids. Germline trimming cut 5 bases from V and 2 bases from J; bases unmatched to any gene: 8. Germline V CDR1 and CDR2: MDHEN, SYDVKM. The DNA for the CDR3 is TGTGCCAGCAGTCCCCGGGACAGGCCTACCTACGAGCAGTACTTC. Its translation is CASSPRDRPTYEQYF.

The V and J genes are TRBV7-2 and TRBJ2-1; 7 bases line up with TRBD2. This CDR3 comprises 14 residues. J was trimmed by 8 bases and V by 6 bases; bases with no gene match: 10. Germline assignment: CDR1 SGHTA and CDR2 FQGNSA. The CDR3 DNA sequence: TGTGCCAGCAGAAGGACTAGTTTGTTCGATGAGCAGTTCTTC. Translation gives CASRRTSLFDEQFF.

This chain uses TRBV27 with TRBJ2-1; 12 bases are a match to TRBD2. The CDR3 has 13 amino acids. Germline CDR1 reads MNHEY; CDR2 reads SMNVEV (reference sequence). V lost 5 bases, J lost 9 bases, and 2 bases stayed unmatched. CDR3 in amino acids: CASSRLAGVEQFF. The CDR3 nucleotides are TGTGCCAGCAGTAGACTAGCGGGAGTTGAGCAGTTCTTC.

The rearrangement links TRBV28 to TRBJ2-5, with 8 nucleotides matching TRBD2. CDR1 and CDR2 from the germline V gene are MDHEN and SYDVKM. The CDR3 is 17 amino acids. V shed 6 bases and J 5 bases; nucleotides not matched to a gene: 17. The CDR3, as DNA: TGTGCCAGCAGCCCTCCGACGGCTTCCCGGGGGGGGGAGACCCAGTACTTC. Its translation: CASSPPTASRGGETQYF. The variable domain in full, completed from reference TRBV28 and TRBJ2-5, reads DVKVTQSSRYLVKRTGEKVFLECVQDMDHENMFWYRQDPGLGLRLIYFSYDVKMKEKGDIPEGYSVSREKKERFSLILESASTNQTSMYLCASSPPTASRGGETQYFGPGTRLLVL.

CDR3 amino acids: CSARLLANEQYF. The CDR3 DNA reads TGCAGTGCTAGGCTTTTGGCGAACGAGCAGTACTTC. This chain links TRBV20-1 with TRBJ2-7, with D hard to call. This CDR3 contains 12 residues. Trimming shortened V by 3 bases and J by 5 bases, and 11 bases separated the two germline ends. The V gene's germline CDR1 is DFQATT and CDR2 SNEGSKA (reference sequence).

The DNA for the CDR3 is TGTGCCAGCAGTGAAGAGGGGAAGGGGCAGTACTTC. Its translation: CASSEEGKGQYF. The J gene is TRBJ2-7, the V gene TRBV25-1; either TRBD1 or TRBD2 may fit D (5 bases each). Germline CDR1 and CDR2: MGHDK and SYGVNS. V lost 2 bases and J 9 bases, leaving 11 bases between the germline ends. This CDR3 has 12 amino acids.

This clonotype showed up just once. This chain links TRBV29-1 with TRBJ2-3; D call uncertain. With 6 bases removed from V and 0 bases from J, the gap between germline ends came to 13 bases. Germline V gives CDR1 SQVTM, CDR2 ANQGSEA. The CDR3 is 14 amino acids. CDR3 in amino acids: CSVAATKSTDTQYF. The CDR3 bases are TGCAGCGTGGCCGCCACGAAGAGCACAGATACGCAGTATTTT.